The next 14 T cell receptor beta chains were all read from a single sample in a study of Ad26.COV2.S vaccination and SARS-CoV-2 variants. The protocol was immunoSEQ multiplex PCR, while the TCRdb copy is restricted to in-frame clones and leaves out a portion. The data show approximately 500,000 clones, 87% seen once. Treatment given: about 20 received Ad26.COV2.S at low or high dose, single or two shots; five or six received placebo; per-sample allocation not given. The study sampled participants on day 63 after the first vaccine or placebo injection. This sample comprised peripheral blood, obtained in a trial of Ad26.COV2.S vaccine versus placebo. These receptors came from a person aged 18-65 years who received the Ad26.COV2.S COVID-19 vaccine or a placebo.

The chain is built from TRBV4-2 and TRBJ2-3; D uncertain. Trimming took off 0 bases at V and 4 bases at J, with 8 bases between the two ends. Germline CDR1 is LGHNA and CDR2 is YNFKEQ. This CDR3 comprises 14 residues. The CDR3 region has the DNA TGTGCCAGCAGCCAAGATTTGGCGTCAGATACGCAGTATTTT. This translates into CASSQDLASDTQYF.

This clone was picked up a small number of times. The rearrangement links TRBV28 to TRBJ2-7; no reliable D call. V dropped 4 bases and J dropped 9 bases, with 10 bases sitting between them. Germline CDR1 is MDHEN and CDR2 is SYDVKM. CDR3 length equals 11 residues. CDR3 DNA: TGTGCCAGCAGTTCCATTTCCGCGCAGTACTTC. Translation: CASSSISAQYF. Based on the CDR3 plus reference TRBV28 and TRBJ2-7, the full variable domain is DVKVTQSSRYLVKRTGEKVFLECVQDMDHENMFWYRQDPGLGLRLIYFSYDVKMKEKGDIPEGYSVSREKKERFSLILESASTNQTSMYLCASSSISAQYFGPGTRLTVT.

This chain uses TRBV6-5 with TRBJ2-3; 7 bases match TRBD1. Germline V gives CDR1 MNHEY, CDR2 SVGAGI. Germline trimming cut 6 bases from V and 2 bases from J; bases unmatched to any gene: 8. The CDR3 sequence is 15 residues long. This CDR3 reads CASSWTGGVTDTQYF. CDR3 nucleotides: TGTGCCAGCAGCTGGACAGGTGGGGTCACAGATACGCAGTATTTT.

This chain joins TRBV10-2 and TRBJ1-5; no clear D. The ends were cut back, 7 bases at V and 3 bases at J, with 10 bases in the middle. The CDR3 covers 13 residues. CDR1 WSHSY and CDR2 SAAADI come from the germline V gene. The CDR3 nucleotides read TGCGCCAGCAACTGGAGGAACAATCAGCCCCAGCATTTT. The encoded protein is CASNWRNNQPQHF.

The chain has TRBV7-2 and TRBJ1-1; 9 nucleotides align to TRBD1. V trimming: 5 bases; J trimming: 4 bases; junction bases outside the gene matches: 11. CDR1 and CDR2 from the germline V gene are SGHTA and FQGNSA. CDR3 size: 16 residues. The CDR3 DNA is TGTGCCAGCAGCACGACAGGGGGTTCTCTTGGCACTGAAGCTTTCTTT. Encoded protein: CASSTTGGSLGTEAFF.

The rearrangement links TRBV30 to TRBJ1-4; 7 bases map to TRBD1. The CDR3 sequence is 13 residues long. V lost 5 bases to trimming and J lost 8 bases; unmatched junction nucleotides: 8. From germline, CDR1 is GTSNPN and CDR2 SVGIG (reference sequence). In DNA, the CDR3 is TGTGCCTGGGGCGGACAGGTTGGGGAAAAACTGTTTTTT. The encoded protein is CAWGGQVGEKLFF.

The chain employs TRBV18 and TRBJ2-3; 9 nucleotides line up with TRBD2. The junction had 11 bases not matched to a gene; V was cut back by 2 bases and J by 2 bases. Germline loops: CDR1 KGHSH, CDR2 LQKENI. The CDR3 runs 18 residues. The CDR3 sequence: CASSPTMGIAGVTDTQYF. The CDR3 DNA follows: TGTGCCAGCTCACCAACCATGGGAATAGCGGGAGTCACAGATACGCAGTATTTT.

This chain joins TRBV29-1 and TRBJ1-2; the match to TRBD1 covers 8 bases. V trimming: 1 base; J trimming: 9 bases; junction bases outside the gene matches: 13. The CDR3 covers 15 residues. Germline loops: CDR1 SQVTM, CDR2 ANQGSEA. The CDR3 nucleotides read TGCAGCGTTGAAGGGGGACCGGGACAGGATTTGAGCTACACCTTC. Translation: CSVEGGPGQDLSYTF.

J is TRBJ1-4 and V is TRBV3-1 (or the pseudogene TRBV3-2); maybe TRBD1 (5 bases). The CDR3 consists of 16 residues. V was pared by 1 base and J by 8 bases, with 17 bases between. CDR1 LGHDT and CDR2 YNNKEL come from the germline V gene (reference sequence). CDR3 protein: CASSQGWDFLGEKLFF. CDR3 sequence (DNA): TGTGCCAGCAGCCAAGGATGGGACTTCTTAGGGGAAAAACTGTTTTTT.

This clone has just one count. The chain couples TRBV12-3 or TRBV12-4 to TRBJ2-4; D may be TRBD2 (5 bases). V lost 6 bases, J lost 7 bases, and 10 bases lay in between. The CDR3 contains 12 residues. CDR3 nucleotide sequence: TGTGCCAGCAGGGGAGACTGGAACATTCAGTACTTC. Protein sequence: CASRGDWNIQYF.

This clone was recorded a few times. The chain joins TRBV13 to TRBJ1-5, with a weak D call TRBD1 (5 bases). In germline, CDR1 is PRHDT, CDR2 FYEKMQ (reference sequence). V was shortened by 4 bases and J by 2 bases, with 9 bases between the two germline ends. This CDR3 is 14 amino acids long. The CDR3 is CASSYRGGNQPQHF. The CDR3, as DNA: TGTGCCAGCAGCTACCGGGGCGGCAATCAGCCCCAGCATTTT.

CDR3 region: CASSFASGDSYNEQFF. CDR3 DNA sequence: TGTGCCAGCAGTTTCGCTAGCGGGGACTCCTACAATGAGCAGTTCTTC. The chain employs TRBV27 and TRBJ2-1; 9 bases line up with TRBD2. Trimming cost V 3 bases and J 0 bases; bases outside gene matches: 3. Germline CDR1 is MNHEY and CDR2 is SMNVEV (reference sequence). The CDR3 runs to 16 residues.

The chain uses TRBV28 and TRBJ2-7; 7 positions agree with TRBD2. CDR3 length: 15 residues. With 2 bases clipped from V and 3 bases from J, the junction kept 7 bases outside the gene matches. CDR1 is MDHEN and CDR2 is SYDVKM in the germline V gene. The CDR3 DNA follows: TGTGCCAGCAGTTTACCCCTGGGAGGGAGCTACGAGCAGTACTTC. Its translation is CASSLPLGGSYEQYF.

A note on this clone: The same CDR3 is also encoded by other DNA sequences in this sample. The CDR3 sequence: CASSLERGGTEAFF. DNA of the CDR3: TGTGCCAGCAGTTTAGAAAGAGGGGGGACTGAAGCTTTCTTT. The gene calls are TRBV27 and TRBJ1-1; D may be TRBD1 (6 bases). Trimming pared 2 bases from V and 5 bases from J, leaving 12 bases between. CDR3 length: 14 amino acids. CDR1 and CDR2 (germline): MNHEY, SMNVEV (reference sequence).